Below, 12 T cell receptor beta chains from the same sample are listed, as sequenced in a study of Ad26.COV2.S vaccination and SARS-CoV-2 variants (dated by TCRdb to the early 2020s). In the paper's terms, the treatment or condition label means: roughly 19 received Ad26.COV2.S at low or high dose, single or two shots; 5 received placebo; per-sample allocation not given. Repertoires of vaccine and placebo recipients were sequenced from samples collected on day 63 after the first injection. The library was generated by the immunoSEQ multiplex PCR assay. TCRdb's version of the immuneACCESS table is confined to in-frame rearrangements and falls short of the full clone set. An unresolved V gene accounts for under half of the shortfall where checked; the remainder is of unknown origin. For this sample there are 250,000 to 300,000 clones; about 89% appear just once. Together, the top ten hold less than 3.5% of the sample.

The sequences come from peripheral blood, collected in a trial of Ad26.COV2.S vaccine versus placebo. The source is a person aged 18-60 years who received the Ad26.COV2.S COVID-19 vaccine or a placebo.

The CDR3: CASSSGQGDNGYTF. The CDR3 DNA follows: TGTGCCAGCAGCTCGGGACAGGGGGACAATGGCTACACCTTC. The chain carries TRBV7-2 and TRBJ1-2, with TRBD1 identical over 11 bases. The CDR3 is 14 amino acids. Germline V gives CDR1 SGHTA, CDR2 FQGNSA. The V and J ends lost 4 bases and 6 bases, in that order; junction bases with no gene match: 4.

V and J are TRBV6-5 and TRBJ1-1, with D uncertain. The CDR3 extends over 11 amino acids. Germline CDR1 reads MNHEY; CDR2 reads SVGAGI. The germline V and J ends were trimmed by 7 bases and 2 bases, with 5 bases remaining between them. The CDR3 DNA follows: TGTGCCAGCACCCAAAACACTGAAGCTTTCTTT. Its protein product is CASTQNTEAFF.

The chain joins TRBV7-6 to TRBJ2-1; D is uncertain. The V end was cut by 0 bases, the J end by 6 bases, with 9 bases between. The CDR3 sequence is 14 residues long. Germline loops: CDR1 SGHVS, CDR2 FNYEAQ. CDR3 sequence reads: CASSLALGTNEQFF. The DNA for the CDR3 is TGTGCCAGCAGCTTAGCTCTAGGAACCAATGAGCAGTTCTTC.

This clone was observed once. This sequence joins TRBV7-9 and TRBJ2-1; the match to TRBD2 covers 11 bases. This CDR3 has 15 amino acids. Per germline, CDR1 SEHNR and CDR2 FQNEAQ (reference sequence). V gave up 6 bases and J gave up 2 bases; unmatched junction bases: 3. CDR3 in amino acids: CASSRTSGPYNEQFF. The CDR3, as DNA: TGTGCCAGCAGTCGGACTAGCGGGCCCTACAATGAGCAGTTCTTC.

The chain couples TRBV12-3 or TRBV12-4 to TRBJ2-7, with D hard to call. The CDR3 has 13 amino acids. Trimming took 3 bases from V and 0 from J, leaving 6 bases between them. This CDR3 is CASSLKLSYEQYF. The CDR3, as DNA: TGTGCCAGCAGTTTGAAGCTCTCCTACGAGCAGTACTTC.

The rearrangement links TRBV3-1 (or the pseudogene TRBV3-2) to TRBJ1-3; 10 nucleotides agree with TRBD1. The junction had 7 bases not matched to a gene; V was cut back by 4 bases and J by 1 base. From germline, CDR1 is LGHDT and CDR2 YNNKEL (reference sequence). CDR3 length: 17 residues. The CDR3 reads CASSPRDRGSSGNTIYF. The CDR3 region has the DNA TGTGCCAGCAGCCCCCGGGACAGGGGATCATCTGGAAACACCATATATTTT.

Note on this clone: This could be a read error, since a much larger clone is one nucleotide away. The sample holds other DNA sequences that translate to the same CDR3. CDR3: CASSVGGYGNNSPLHF. CDR3 coding DNA: TGTGCCAGCAGCGTAGGAGGGTACGGAAATAATTCACCCCTCCACTTT. The rearrangement joins TRBV9 to TRBJ1-6; D not certain. Trimming pared 0 bases from V and 5 bases from J, leaving 12 bases between. Germline V gene sequence: CDR1 SGDLS, CDR2 YYNGEE. The CDR3 totals 16 residues.

The chain recombines TRBV5-1 with TRBJ2-3, with TRBD2 matching over 12 bases. J was trimmed by 2 bases and V by 0 bases; bases with no gene match: 7. CDR1 and CDR2 (germline): SGHRS, YFSETQ. The CDR3 spans 18 residues. The CDR3 loop reads CASSLGRLAGEVTDTQYF. CDR3 nucleotides: TGCGCCAGCAGCTTGGGACGACTAGCGGGAGAGGTCACAGATACGCAGTATTTT.

The rearrangement uses TRBV2 and TRBJ1-5, with 9 bases lining up with TRBD1. CDR3 length: 14 amino acids. The germline V gene encodes CDR1 SNHLY and CDR2 FYNNEI. V trimming: 4 bases; J trimming: 6 bases; junction bases outside the gene matches: 4. CDR3 residues: CASSGTGEAQPQHF. In DNA form, the CDR3 reads TGTGCCAGCAGTGGGACAGGGGAAGCTCAGCCCCAGCATTTT.

The sample holds one count of this clone. V gene TRBV12-5 combines with J gene TRBJ1-1; the D is unclear. The germline V gene has CDR1 LGHNT and CDR2 FRNRAP. Trimming removed 2 bases at V and 8 bases at J, with 9 bases between. This CDR3 has 12 residues. The CDR3: CASGLTPSEAFF. CDR3 sequence (DNA): TGTGCTAGTGGTTTGACACCGAGCGAAGCTTTCTTT.

This clone was seen only a few times. The V gene is TRBV10-1, the J gene TRBJ1-1; 10 bases agree with TRBD1. The CDR3 totals 14 residues. J was trimmed by 11 bases and V by 3 bases; bases with no gene match: 9. Germline V lookup: CDR1 WNHNN, CDR2 SYGVQD (reference sequence). CDR3 DNA sequence: TGCGCCAGCAGTGAAGGACAGGGGGACCTTGGTGCTTTCTTT. Amino acid sequence: CASSEGQGDLGAFF.

The chain joins TRBV7-2 to TRBJ1-3, with D hard to call. Germline V gives CDR1 SGHTA, CDR2 FQGNSA. This CDR3 has 15 amino acids. Trimming left V 5 bases short and J 1 base short, with 12 bases between. CDR3 DNA sequence: TGTGCCAGCAGCCTAGTAATCGGTTCTGGAAACACCATATATTTT. It translates to CASSLVIGSGNTIYF. The variable domain in full, with the rest retrieved from reference TRBV7-2 and TRBJ1-3, is GAGVSQSPSNKVTEKGKDVELRCDPISGHTALYWYRQSLGQGLEFLIYFQGNSAPDKSGLPSDRFSAERTGGSVSTLTIQRTQQEDSAVYLCASSLVIGSGNTIYFGEGSWLTVV.